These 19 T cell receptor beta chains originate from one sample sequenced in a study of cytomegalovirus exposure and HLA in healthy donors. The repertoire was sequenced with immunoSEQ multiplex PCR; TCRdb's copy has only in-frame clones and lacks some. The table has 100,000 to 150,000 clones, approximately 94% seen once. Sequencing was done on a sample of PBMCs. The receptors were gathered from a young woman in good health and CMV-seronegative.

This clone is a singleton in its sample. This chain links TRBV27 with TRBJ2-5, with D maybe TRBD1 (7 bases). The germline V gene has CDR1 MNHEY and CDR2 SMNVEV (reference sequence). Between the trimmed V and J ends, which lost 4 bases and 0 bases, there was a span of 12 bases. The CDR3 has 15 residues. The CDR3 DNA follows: TGTGCCAGCAGTTCCGCAGGGGGGTACCAAGAGACCCAGTACTTC. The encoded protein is CASSSAGGYQETQYF.

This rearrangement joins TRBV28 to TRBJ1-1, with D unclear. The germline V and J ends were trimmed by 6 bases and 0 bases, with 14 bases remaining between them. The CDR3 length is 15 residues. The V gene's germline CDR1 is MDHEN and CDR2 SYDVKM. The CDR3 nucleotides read TGTGCCAGCAGGCGGAGCGGGAGTATGAACACTGAAGCTTTCTTT. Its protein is CASRRSGSMNTEAFF.

CDR3 residues: CASSPWTENNEKLFF. The DNA for the CDR3 is TGTGCCAGCAGTCCATGGACAGAGAATAATGAAAAACTGTTTTTT. The chain has TRBV28 and TRBJ1-4; a possible D gene is TRBD1 (6 bases). With 5 bases removed from V and 4 bases from J, the gap between germline ends came to 14 bases. The CDR3 is 15 amino acids. Germline loops: CDR1 MDHEN, CDR2 SYDVKM.

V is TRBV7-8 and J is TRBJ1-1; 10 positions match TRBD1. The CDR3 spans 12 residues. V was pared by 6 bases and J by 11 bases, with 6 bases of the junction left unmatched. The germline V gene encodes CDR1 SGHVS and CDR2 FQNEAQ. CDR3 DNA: TGTGCCAGCAGTCTAGACAGGGGGCATGCTTTCTTT. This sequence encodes CASSLDRGHAFF. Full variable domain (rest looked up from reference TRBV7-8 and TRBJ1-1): GAGVSQSPRYKVAKRGQDVALRCDPISGHVSLFWYQQALGQGPEFLTYFQNEAQLDKSGLPSDRFFAERPEGSVSTLKIQRTQQEDSAVYLCASSLDRGHAFFGQGTRLTVV.

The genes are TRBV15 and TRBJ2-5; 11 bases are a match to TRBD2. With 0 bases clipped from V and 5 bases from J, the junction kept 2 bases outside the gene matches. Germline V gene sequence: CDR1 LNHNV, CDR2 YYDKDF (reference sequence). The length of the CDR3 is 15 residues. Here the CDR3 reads CATSRDSGGAETQYF. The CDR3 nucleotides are TGTGCCACCAGCAGAGATAGCGGGGGGGCGGAGACCCAGTACTTC. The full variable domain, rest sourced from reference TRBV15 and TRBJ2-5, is DAMVIQNPRYQVTQFGKPVTLSCSQTLNHNVMYWYQQKSSQAPKLLFHYYDKDFNNEADTPDNFQSRRPNTSFCFLDIRSPGLGDTAMYLCATSRDSGGAETQYFGPGTRLLVL.

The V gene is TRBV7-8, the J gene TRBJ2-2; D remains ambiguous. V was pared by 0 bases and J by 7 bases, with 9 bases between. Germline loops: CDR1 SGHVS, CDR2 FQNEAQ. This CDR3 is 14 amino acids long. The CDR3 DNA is TGTGCCAGCAGCTTAGCAGCCGCCCACGGGGAGCTGTTTTTT. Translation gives CASSLAAAHGELFF.

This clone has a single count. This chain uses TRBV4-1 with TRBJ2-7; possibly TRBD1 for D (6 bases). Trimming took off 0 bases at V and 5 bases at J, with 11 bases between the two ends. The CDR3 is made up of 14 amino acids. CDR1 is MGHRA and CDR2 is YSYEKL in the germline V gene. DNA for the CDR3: TGCGCCAGCAGCCAAGAAGGGGGTAGGAACGAGCAGTACTTC. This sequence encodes CASSQEGGRNEQYF.

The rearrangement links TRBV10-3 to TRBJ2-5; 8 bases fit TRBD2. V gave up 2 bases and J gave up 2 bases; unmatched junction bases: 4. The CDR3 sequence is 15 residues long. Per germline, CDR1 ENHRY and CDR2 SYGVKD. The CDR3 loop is CAISERAGVQETQYF. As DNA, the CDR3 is TGTGCCATCAGTGAGCGAGCGGGGGTACAAGAGACCCAGTACTTC.

CDR3 sequence (DNA): TGTGCCTGCCGGACAGGGGGCACCGGGGAGCTGTTTTTT. Encoded protein: CACRTGGTGELFF. The chain combines TRBV30 with TRBJ2-2; 10 bases agree with TRBD1. The CDR3 extends over 13 amino acids. Trimming cost V 6 bases and J 4 bases; bases outside gene matches: 2. Germline CDR1 is GTSNPN and CDR2 is SVGIG (reference sequence).

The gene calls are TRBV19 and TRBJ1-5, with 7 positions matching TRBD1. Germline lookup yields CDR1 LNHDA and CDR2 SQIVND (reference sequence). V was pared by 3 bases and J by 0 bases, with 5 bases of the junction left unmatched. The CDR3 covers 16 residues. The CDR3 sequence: CASSIIRGHSNQPQHF. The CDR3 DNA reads TGTGCCAGTAGTATTATTAGGGGGCATAGCAATCAGCCCCAGCATTTT.

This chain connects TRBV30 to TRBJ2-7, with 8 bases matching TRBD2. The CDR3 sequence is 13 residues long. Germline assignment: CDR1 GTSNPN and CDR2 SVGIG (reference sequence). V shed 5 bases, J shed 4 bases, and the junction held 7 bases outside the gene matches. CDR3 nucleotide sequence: TGTGCCTGGTCTTCGGCGGGAGGTTACGAGCAGTACTTC. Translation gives CAWSSAGGYEQYF.

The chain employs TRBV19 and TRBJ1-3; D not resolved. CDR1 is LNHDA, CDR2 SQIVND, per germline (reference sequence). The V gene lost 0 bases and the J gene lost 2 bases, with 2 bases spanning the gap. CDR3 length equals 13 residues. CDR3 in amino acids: CASSIDTGNTIYF. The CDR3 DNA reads TGTGCCAGTAGTATAGATACTGGAAACACCATATATTTT. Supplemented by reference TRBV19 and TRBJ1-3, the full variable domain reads DGGITQSPKYLFRKEGQNVTLSCEQNLNHDAMYWYRQDPGQGLRLIYYSQIVNDFQKGDIAEGYSVSREKKESFPLTVTSAQKNPTAFYLCASSIDTGNTIYFGEGSWLTVV.

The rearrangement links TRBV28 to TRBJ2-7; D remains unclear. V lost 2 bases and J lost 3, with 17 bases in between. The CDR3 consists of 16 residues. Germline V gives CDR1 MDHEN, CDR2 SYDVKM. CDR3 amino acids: CASSLTSDFFNYEQYF. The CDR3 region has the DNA TGTGCCAGCAGTTTAACTTCTGACTTTTTTAACTACGAGCAGTACTTC.

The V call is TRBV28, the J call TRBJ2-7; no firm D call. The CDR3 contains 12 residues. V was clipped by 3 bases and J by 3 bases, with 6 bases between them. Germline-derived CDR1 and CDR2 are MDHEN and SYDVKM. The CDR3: CASSFQFYEQYF. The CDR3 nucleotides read TGTGCCAGCAGTTTCCAGTTCTACGAGCAGTACTTC.

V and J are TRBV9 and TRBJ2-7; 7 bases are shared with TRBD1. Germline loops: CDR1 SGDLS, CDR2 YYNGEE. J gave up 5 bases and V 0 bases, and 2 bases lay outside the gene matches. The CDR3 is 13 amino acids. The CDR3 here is CASSVEDRHEQYF. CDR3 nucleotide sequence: TGTGCCAGCAGCGTAGAGGACAGGCACGAGCAGTACTTC.

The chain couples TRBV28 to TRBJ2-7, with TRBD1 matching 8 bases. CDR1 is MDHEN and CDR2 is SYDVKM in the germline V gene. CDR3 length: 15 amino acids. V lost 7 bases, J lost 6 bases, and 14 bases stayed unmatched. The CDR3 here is CASTIQGTGSREQYF. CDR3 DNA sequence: TGTGCCAGCACCATCCAAGGGACAGGCTCTCGCGAGCAGTACTTC.

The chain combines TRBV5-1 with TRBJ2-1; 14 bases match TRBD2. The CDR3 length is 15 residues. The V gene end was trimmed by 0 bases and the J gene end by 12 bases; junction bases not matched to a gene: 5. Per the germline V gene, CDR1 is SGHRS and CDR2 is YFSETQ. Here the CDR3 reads CASSLAGTSGGAQFF. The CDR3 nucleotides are TGCGCCAGCAGCTTGGCCGGGACTAGCGGGGGTGCGCAGTTCTTC. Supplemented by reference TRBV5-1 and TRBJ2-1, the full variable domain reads KAGVTQTPRYLIKTRGQQVTLSCSPISGHRSVSWYQQTPGQGLQFLFEYFSETQRNKGNFPGRFSGRQFSNSRSEMNVSTLELGDSALYLCASSLAGTSGGAQFFGPGTRLTVL.

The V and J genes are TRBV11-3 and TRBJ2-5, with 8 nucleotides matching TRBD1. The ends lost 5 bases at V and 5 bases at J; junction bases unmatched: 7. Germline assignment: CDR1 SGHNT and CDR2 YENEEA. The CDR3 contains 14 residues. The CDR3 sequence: CASSETRGHETQYF. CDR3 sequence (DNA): TGTGCCAGCAGCGAAACCAGGGGGCACGAGACCCAGTACTTC.

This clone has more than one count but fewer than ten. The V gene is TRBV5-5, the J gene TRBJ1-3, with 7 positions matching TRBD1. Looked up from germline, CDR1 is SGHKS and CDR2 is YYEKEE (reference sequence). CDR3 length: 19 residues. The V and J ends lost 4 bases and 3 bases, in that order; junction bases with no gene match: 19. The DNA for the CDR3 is TGTGCCAGCAGCAGAAGGGACAGCCAAGTGTCCCGAGGTGGAAACACCATATATTTT. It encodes CASSRRDSQVSRGGNTIYF.